Listed below are T cell receptor beta chains from one sample, sequenced in a study of cytomegalovirus exposure and HLA in healthy donors. Some clones are missing from TCRdb's copy, which holds only in-frame ones; the method was immunoSEQ multiplex PCR. This table holds about 230,000 clones, about 80% found once. The sequenced material came from PBMCs. The receptors here all came from a woman in her 40s in good health and CMV-seronegative. Each CDR3 is given with its conserved first and last residue. The order of the fields is J gene, D gene, clone size, V gene, CDR3 protein, CDR3 DNA. A D gene is named only where the DNA matches it firmly. The size field is filled for only some rows; it gives once, few, many or a size class.

>TRBJ1-5|NA|NA|TRBV11-2
CASSSGKPKGSNQPQHF
TGTGCCAGCAGCTCGGGTAAGCCGAAGGGGAGCAATCAGCCCCAGCATTTT
>TRBJ1-2|TRBD1|NA|TRBV4-1
CASSQQPDRGYGYTF
TGCGCCAGCAGCCAACAACCTGACAGGGGGTATGGCTACACCTTC
>TRBJ1-5|NA|NA|TRBV5-6
CASSFAGNSNQPQHF
TGTGCCAGCAGCTTCGCAGGGAATAGCAATCAGCCCCAGCATTTT
>TRBJ1-2|NA|NA|TRBV2
CASSRDINYGYTF
TGTGCCAGCAGTAGGGACATTAACTATGGCTACACCTTC
>TRBJ2-2|NA|NA|TRBV5-4
CASSFIGETGELFF
TGTGCCAGCAGCTTTATTGGAGAAACCGGGGAGCTGTTTTTT
>TRBJ2-5|TRBD1|once|TRBV28
CASSPGTGGPMSQETQYF
TGTGCCAGCAGTCCGGGGACAGGGGGCCCAATGTCCCAAGAGACCCAGTACTTC
>TRBJ1-1|NA|few|TRBV29-1
CSVIPGNTEAFF
TGCAGCGTTATTCCGGGAAACACTGAAGCTTTCTTT
>TRBJ2-7|TRBD1|NA|TRBV5-4
CASRRDRDKFNEQYF
TGTGCCAGCAGACGTGACAGGGATAAGTTCAACGAGCAGTACTTC
>TRBJ2-2|NA|NA|TRBV4-3
CASSQDRGPGELFF
TGCGCCAGCAGCCAAGACAGGGGACCCGGGGAGCTGTTTTTT
>TRBJ1-1|TRBD1|NA|TRBV25-1
CASTHPTGSGTEAFF
TGTGCCAGCACCCACCCGACAGGGTCCGGCACTGAAGCTTTCTTT
>TRBJ1-5|NA|NA|TRBV28
CASTNSRGSNQPQHF
TGTGCCAGCACCAACTCCAGGGGAAGCAATCAGCCCCAGCATTTT
>TRBJ2-7|NA|once|TRBV7-9
CASSSGMAGGHYEQYF
TGTGCCAGCAGCTCAGGGATGGCAGGGGGGCACTACGAGCAGTACTTC
>TRBJ1-1|NA|NA|TRBV18
CASSPRGEAFF
TGTGCCAGCTCACCCCGCGGTGAAGCTTTCTTT
>TRBJ2-2|NA|NA|TRBV11-1
CASSHDRSTGELFF
TGTGCCAGCAGCCACGACAGAAGCACCGGGGAGCTGTTTTTT
>TRBJ2-7|NA|NA|TRBV6-1
CASSPAGPLEQYF
TGTGCCAGCAGTCCGGCAGGGCCACTTGAGCAGTACTTC
>TRBJ2-1|NA|NA|TRBV7-3
CASSLTADYNEQFF
TGTGCCAGCAGCTTAACGGCAGACTACAATGAGCAGTTCTTC
>TRBJ2-1|TRBD2|once|TRBV7-2
CASSLASGGLYNEQFF
TGTGCCAGCAGCTTAGCTTCGGGGGGTTTGTACAATGAGCAGTTCTTC
>TRBJ2-1|NA|NA|TRBV6-6
CASSFGLSNEQFF
TGTGCCAGCAGCTTTGGACTATCCAATGAGCAGTTCTTC